A single sample is the source of the 5 T cell receptor beta chains below, sequenced in a study of cytomegalovirus exposure and HLA in healthy donors. The PCR had 60 Vbeta and 13 Jbeta primers. Using immunoSEQ multiplex PCR, the repertoire was profiled, and TCRdb retains in-frame clones only, with some absent. The sample consists of 150,000 to 200,000 clones, approximately 80% of them appearing once. Sequencing was performed on PBMCs. These receptors were collected from a woman aged 25 to 39 in good health and CMV-seropositive.

The rearrangement links TRBV9 to TRBJ2-3; D uncertain. V was pared by 5 bases and J by 5 bases, with 6 bases between. Germline assignment: CDR1 SGDLS and CDR2 YYNGEE. The CDR3 runs to 11 residues. The CDR3 DNA follows: TGTGCCAGCAGTGTCCAAGATACGCAGTATTTT. Protein product: CASSVQDTQYF. The full variable domain, with the rest looked up from reference TRBV9 and TRBJ2-3, is DSGVTQTPKHLITATGQRVTLRCSPRSGDLSVYWYQQSLDQGLQFLIQYYNGEERAKGNILERFSAQQFPDLHSELNLSSLELGDSALYFCASSVQDTQYFGPGTRLTVL.

V is TRBV18 and J is TRBJ2-5; D gene unclear. CDR3 length: 13 residues. Germline CDR1 is KGHSH and CDR2 is LQKENI. V lost 8 bases and J lost 5, with 15 bases in between. As DNA, the CDR3 is TGTGCCAGCACCGTAGTAGTTTCCGAGACCCAGTACTTC. As protein: CASTVVVSETQYF.

The chain uses TRBV7-3 and TRBJ2-7, with a possible D match to TRBD1 (6 bases). The germline CDR1 and CDR2 sequences are SGHTA and FQGTGA. The V gene lost 5 bases and the J gene lost 1 base, with 15 bases spanning the gap. The CDR3 length is 15 residues. CDR3 amino acids: CASSPQGRNSYEQYF. The CDR3 DNA reads TGTGCCAGCAGCCCACAGGGCCGAAATTCCTACGAGCAGTACTTC.

In its sample, this clone was seen a few times. Different DNA sequences within this sample yield the same CDR3. The rearrangement joins TRBV6-5 to TRBJ1-1, with no clear D. The CDR3 is 15 amino acids. Trimming left V 3 bases short and J 1 base short, with 12 bases between. Germline V lookup: CDR1 MNHEY, CDR2 SVGAGI. The CDR3 region is CASSYSAGGNTEAFF. The CDR3 nucleotides read TGTGCCAGCAGTTATTCGGCAGGTGGGAACACTGAAGCTTTCTTT.

The gene calls are TRBV5-1 and TRBJ1-2; unclear D gene. The germline V and J ends were trimmed by 0 bases and 8 bases, with 14 bases remaining between them. There are 14 residues in the CDR3. Germline V CDR1 and CDR2: SGHRS, YFSETQ. Here the CDR3 DNA reads TGCGCCAGCAGCTTGGCCGCAGGTGATGACGGCTACACCTTC. It is translated as CASSLAAGDDGYTF.